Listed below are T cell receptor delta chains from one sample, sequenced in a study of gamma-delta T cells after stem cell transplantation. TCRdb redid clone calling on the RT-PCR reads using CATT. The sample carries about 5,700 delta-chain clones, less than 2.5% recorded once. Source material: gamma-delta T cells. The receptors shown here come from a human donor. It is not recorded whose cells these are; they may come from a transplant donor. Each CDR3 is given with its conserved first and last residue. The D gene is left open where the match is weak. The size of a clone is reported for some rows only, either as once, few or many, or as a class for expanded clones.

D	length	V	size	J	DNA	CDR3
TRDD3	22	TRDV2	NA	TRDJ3	TGTGCCTGTGACACCGAAACGGACTGGGGGATACGCCATCGATGGGACACCCGACAGATGTTTTTC	CACDTETDWGIRHRWDTRQMFF
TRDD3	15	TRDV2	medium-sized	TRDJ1	TGTGCCTGTGACACCTGGGGGATACGCGCCGATAAACTCATCTTT	CACDTWGIRADKLIF
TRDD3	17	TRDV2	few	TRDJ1	TGTGCCTGTGACTCGTTACTGGGGGATAGTCAGACCGATAAACTCATCTTT	CACDSLLGDSQTDKLIF
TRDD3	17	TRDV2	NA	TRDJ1	TGTGCCTGTGACGGGCTACTGGGGGCCGCTTACACCGATAAACTCATCTTT	CACDGLLGAAYTDKLIF
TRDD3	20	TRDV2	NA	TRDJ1	TGTGCCTGTGACACCGTCCAACTGGGGGATACCCCACCTACAGCCGATAAACTCATCTTT	CACDTVQLGDTPPTADKLIF
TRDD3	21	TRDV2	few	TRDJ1	TGTGCCTGTGATCTACTGGGGGGAAAAGAAGAGTTCGCCAGGTACACCGATAAACTCATCTTT	CACDLLGGKEEFARYTDKLIF
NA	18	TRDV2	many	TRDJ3	TGTGCCTGTGACACGATGGGACAAAGCTCCTGGGACACCCGACAGATGTTTTTC	CACDTMGQSSWDTRQMFF
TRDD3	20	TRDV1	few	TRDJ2	TGTGCTCTTGGGGAACGATCCAACTGGGGGATACAAGCTTTGACAGCACAACTCTTCTTT	CALGERSNWGIQALTAQLFF
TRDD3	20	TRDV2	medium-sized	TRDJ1	TGTGCCTGTGACACCGTGGTAGCCCTGGGGGCCCCCGGGTACACCGATAAACTCATCTTT	CACDTVVALGAPGYTDKLIF
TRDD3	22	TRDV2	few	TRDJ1	TGTGCCTGTGACACCGTCCTTCCCACTTTGGGGGATACGCGCCCTTCAGGTGGTAAACTCATCTTT	CACDTVLPTLGDTRPSGGKLIF
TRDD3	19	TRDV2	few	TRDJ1	TGTGCCTGTGACACGATCCTACCTACTGGGGGAAGGGGAGCCGATAAACCCATCTTT	CACDTILPTGGRGADKPIF
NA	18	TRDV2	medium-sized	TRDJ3	TGTGCCTGTGACACCGCTGCTGCGGGCTCCTGGGACACCCGACAGATGTTTTTC	CACDTAAAGSWDTRQMFF
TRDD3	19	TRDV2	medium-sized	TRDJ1	TGTGCCTGTGACACCGTGAACTGGGGGGACCCGGGGCACACCGATAAACTCATCTTT	CACDTVNWGDPGHTDKLIF
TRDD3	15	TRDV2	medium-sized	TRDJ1	TGTGCCTGTGACACTGTGGGGGGATCCACCGATAAACTCATCTTT	CACDTVGGSTDKLIF
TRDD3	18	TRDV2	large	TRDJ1	TGTGCCTGTGACACCGTCGATGGGGGATACTTGTACACCGATAAACTCATCTTT	CACDTVDGGYLYTDKLIF
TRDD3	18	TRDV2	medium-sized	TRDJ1	TGTGCCTGTGACACCGTAGGGCTGGGGGATACGCCGACCGATAAACTCATCTTT	CACDTVGLGDTPTDKLIF
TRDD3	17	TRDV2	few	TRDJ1	TGTGCCTGTGACACCTTACTGGGGGATCGATACACCGATAAACTCATCTTT	CACDTLLGDRYTDKLIF
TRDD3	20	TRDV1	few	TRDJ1	TGTGCTCTTGGGGGTATTATTCCCAACCCTAGAAGTATGGGGGACAATAAACTCATCTTT	CALGGIIPNPRSMGDNKLIF
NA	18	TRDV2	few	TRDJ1	TGTGCCTGTGACACCGTACTGGGAGATACAGAATACACCGATAAACTCATCTTT	CACDTVLGDTEYTDKLIF
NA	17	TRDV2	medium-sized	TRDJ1	TGTGCCTGTGACACCGTCAGCGTGGGGGCAAACACCGATAAACTCATCTTT	CACDTVSVGANTDKLIF
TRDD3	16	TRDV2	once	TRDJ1	TGTTCCTGTGAACCGATGGGGGATCCACCGACCGATAAACTCATCTTT	CSCEPMGDPPTDKLIF
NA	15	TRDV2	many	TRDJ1	TGTGCCTGTGACACGATCTCTCGGGACACCGATAAACTCATCTTT	CACDTISRDTDKLIF
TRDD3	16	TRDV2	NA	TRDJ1	TGTGCCTGTGACACCGTGGGTCTGGGGGACACCGATAAACTCATCTTT	CACDTVGLGDTDKLIF
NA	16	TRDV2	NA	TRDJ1	TGTGCCTGTGACAAGCTGGGGCCGCACGGGATCGATAAACTCATCTTT	CACDKLGPHGIDKLIF
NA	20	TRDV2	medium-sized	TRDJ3	TGTGCCTGTGACACTTTCCCGGGGGACTCCAGCTCCTGGGACACCCGACAGATGTTTTTC	CACDTFPGDSSSWDTRQMFF
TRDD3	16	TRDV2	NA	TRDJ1	TGTGCCTGTGAGGCACTGGGGGACCCGTACACCGATAAACTCATCTTT	CACEALGDPYTDKLIF
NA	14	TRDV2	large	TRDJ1	TGTGCCTGTGACCCCATCAGGTGGGCCGATAAACTCATCTTT	CACDPIRWADKLIF
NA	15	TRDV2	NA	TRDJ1	TGTGCCTGTGACACTGTGGGGGGCGACACCGATAAACTCATCTTT	CACDTVGGDTDKLIF
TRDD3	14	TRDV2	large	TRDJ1	TGTGCCTGTGACCCACTGGGGGCTTCCGATAAACTCATCTTT	CACDPLGASDKLIF
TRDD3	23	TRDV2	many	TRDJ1	TGTGCCTGTGACACCGGGGGCCTTGGGGGATACTCACCCCTAGGAGAGAACACCGATAAACTCATCTTT	CACDTGGLGGYSPLGENTDKLIF
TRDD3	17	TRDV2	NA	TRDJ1	TGTGCCTGTGATTTCGTACTGGGGGATAGTCAGACCGATAAACTCATCTTT	CACDFVLGDSQTDKLIF
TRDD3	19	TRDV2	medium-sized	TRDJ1	TGTGCCTGTGACCCTCTGGGGGATAGAAGAACCCCGTACACCGATAAACTCATCTTT	CACDPLGDRRTPYTDKLIF
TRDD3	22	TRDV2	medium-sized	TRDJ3	TGTGCCTGTGACACCGCTTTCAGACTGGGGGATCCGAGCTCCTGGGACACCCGACAGATGTTTTTC	CACDTAFRLGDPSSWDTRQMFF
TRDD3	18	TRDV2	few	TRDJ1	TGTGCCTGTGACACCATTACTGGGGGATACGAGTACACCGATAAACTCATCTTT	CACDTITGGYEYTDKLIF
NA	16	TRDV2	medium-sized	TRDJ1	TGTGCCTGTGACACCCTACTGGGCCGACAGATCGATAAACTCATCTTT	CACDTLLGRQIDKLIF
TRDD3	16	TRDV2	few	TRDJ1	TGTGCCTGTGACAATCTGGGGGATACCCCCACCGATAAACTCATCTTT	CACDNLGDTPTDKLIF
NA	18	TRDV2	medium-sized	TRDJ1	TGTGCCTGTGACACCGTAGGGGAGAAATCGCTAAACACCGATAAACTCATCTTT	CACDTVGEKSLNTDKLIF
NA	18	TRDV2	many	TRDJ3	TGTGCCCGTGACCTATTGCTGGGGTCCTCCTGGGACACCCGACAGATGTTTTTC	CARDLLLGSSWDTRQMFF
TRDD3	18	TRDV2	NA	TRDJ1	TGTGCCTGTGACGCAATAATGGGGGAACACTGCCACACCGATAAACTCATCTTT	CACDAIMGEHCHTDKLIF
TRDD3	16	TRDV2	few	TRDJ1	TGTGCCTGTGACTTACTGGGGGATATTGAGGCCGATAAACTCATCTTT	CACDLLGDIEADKLIF
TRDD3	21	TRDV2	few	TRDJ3	TGTGCCTGTGACACGCTGCTGGGGGATACGCACTACTCCTGGGACACCCGACAGATGTTTTTC	CACDTLLGDTHYSWDTRQMFF
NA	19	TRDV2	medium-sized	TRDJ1	TGTGCCTGTGACTCGGTACGACCGGTCGGTAACCTGTACACCGATAAACTCATCTTT	CACDSVRPVGNLYTDKLIF
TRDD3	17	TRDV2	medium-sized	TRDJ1	TGTGCCTGTGATTCCATACTGGGGGATATCGGCACCGATAAACTCATCTTT	CACDSILGDIGTDKLIF
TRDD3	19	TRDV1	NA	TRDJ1	TGTGCTCTTGGGGAAGGCGCCGGACTGGGGGCCCTGGGCACCGATAAACTCATCTTT	CALGEGAGLGALGTDKLIF
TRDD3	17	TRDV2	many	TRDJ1	TGTGCCTGTGACCCAGTACTGGGGGAGACTCTCACCGATAAACTCATCTTT	CACDPVLGETLTDKLIF
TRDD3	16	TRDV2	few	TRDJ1	TGTGCCTGTGACACCATCGATGGGGGAAGCACCGATAAACTCATCTTT	CACDTIDGGSTDKLIF
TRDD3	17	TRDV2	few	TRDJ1	TGTGCCTGTGACACGCTGGGGGATACGCCTAGCATCGATAAACTCATCTTT	CACDTLGDTPSIDKLIF
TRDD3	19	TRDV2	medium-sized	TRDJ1	TGTGCCTGTGACACGCTAGGGAACTGGGGGATACGGAACACCGATAAACTCATCTTT	CACDTLGNWGIRNTDKLIF